These 27 T cell receptor beta chains share one sample of origin, sequenced in a study of blood T cells in healthy people across ages. Primed by a sample-barcoded 5' primer and a J-beta primer mix, a second PCR proceeded for about 6 to 12 cycles. MiXCR was run by TCRdb on the 5' RACE reads, yielding one entry per CDR3 protein. The data contain 2 million or so distinct CDR3 sequences, around half of them singletons. The sample consisted of blood. Receptors were obtained from a woman aged 40 to 50 in good health.

The DNA for the CDR3 is TGTGCCAGCAGTCCCCCGCAGCCCTATGGCTACACCTTC. It encodes CASSPPQPYGYTF. The chain couples TRBV12-3 or TRBV12-4 to TRBJ1-2; D gene unclear. V lost 5 bases, J lost 4 bases, and 11 bases lay in between. The CDR3 is 13 residues long.

This clonotype was counted a few times. The chain couples TRBV20-1 to TRBJ2-1; 9 nucleotides match TRBD2. J was trimmed by 5 bases and V by 5 bases; bases with no gene match: 7. Germline CDR1 reads DFQATT; CDR2 reads SNEGSKA (reference sequence). CDR3 size: 14 residues. The CDR3 sequence: CSAPRTSVNNEQFF. In DNA, the CDR3 is TGCAGTGCTCCCCGGACTAGCGTAAACAATGAGCAGTTCTTC.

The chain is built from TRBV10-3 and TRBJ2-5, with D possibly matching TRBD2 (6 bases). CDR1 ENHRY and CDR2 SYGVKD come from the germline V gene. The CDR3 totals 14 residues. V shed 11 bases and J shed 4 bases, with 20 bases lying between them. Written as DNA, the CDR3 is TGTGCCTCCGGCGCTGGGGGGAATACAGAGACCCAGTACTTC. Translated, it gives CASGAGGNTETQYF.

V gene TRBV7-3 combines with J gene TRBJ2-1; D ambiguous. The ends were cut back, 0 bases at V and 6 bases at J, with 12 bases in the middle. Germline assignment: CDR1 SGHTA and CDR2 FQGTGA. The CDR3 covers 15 residues. The CDR3 loop reads CASSLTTNFRNEQFF. CDR3 coding DNA: TGTGCCAGCAGCTTAACTACAAACTTTCGCAATGAGCAGTTCTTC. The full variable domain, with the rest looked up from reference TRBV7-3 and TRBJ2-1, is GAGVSQTPSNKVTEKGKYVELRCDPISGHTALYWYRQSLGQGPEFLIYFQGTGAADDSGLPNDRFFAVRPEGSVSTLKIQRTERGDSAVYLCASSLTTNFRNEQFFGPGTRLTVL.

This clonotype was seen at least ten times. This sequence joins TRBV12-3 or TRBV12-4 and TRBJ2-7, with D unresolved. V was trimmed by 2 bases and J by 2 bases, leaving 10 bases between them. The CDR3 has 14 amino acids. CDR3: CASSLSPGAYEQYF. CDR3 nucleotide sequence: TGTGCCAGCAGTTTATCACCAGGCGCCTACGAGCAGTACTTC.

The table lists this clonotype with a few counts. This rearrangement joins TRBV29-1 to TRBJ2-5; a possible D gene is TRBD2 (6 bases). Germline values: CDR1 SQVTM, CDR2 ANQGSEA. This CDR3 has 13 residues. V was shortened by 3 bases and J by 3 bases, with 11 bases between the two germline ends. The CDR3 protein is CSVEGSGEETQYF. The CDR3 nucleotides are TGCAGCGTTGAGGGTAGCGGAGAAGAGACCCAGTACTTC.

Note on this clonotype: A junction boundary mismatches the germline segment, possibly from a read error. This chain uses TRBV12-3 or TRBV12-4 with TRBJ2-3, with D possibly being TRBD1 (8 bases). This CDR3 has 14 amino acids. In nucleotides, the CDR3 is TGTGCCAGCATTAACAGGGGGGGCACAGATGCGCAGTATTTT. Amino acids: CASINRGGTDAQYF.

The chain is built from TRBV29-1 and TRBJ2-7; D ambiguous. Germline lookup yields CDR1 SQVTM and CDR2 ANQGSEA. The CDR3 covers 11 residues. V lost 7 bases and J lost 2, with 9 bases in between. DNA of the CDR3: TGCAGCGCCCACTCGACCTACGAGCAGTACTTC. Its protein product is CSAHSTYEQYF.

On this clonotype itself: One junction end does not reproduce the germline sequence, and a read error may be involved. J is TRBJ2-1 and V is TRBV11-1, with TRBD2 matching over 13 bases. The CDR3 contains 15 residues. CDR1 and CDR2 (germline): SGHAT, FQDESV (reference sequence). CDR3 region: CAGRTLAGGQNEQFF. The CDR3 nucleotides are TGTGCCGGCAGGACACTAGCGGGGGGGCAAAATGAGCAGTTCTTC.

Only a few counts were recorded for this clonotype. The V and J genes are TRBV10-3 and TRBJ2-5; D gene ambiguous. Trimming cost V 9 bases and J 5 bases, with 16 bases left between them. This CDR3 spans 13 amino acids. Germline V gives CDR1 ENHRY, CDR2 SYGVKD. CDR3 amino acids: CAIGKGLGETQYF. The CDR3 bases are TGTGCCATTGGGAAAGGGTTGGGGGAGACCCAGTACTTC.

This clonotype was recorded a few times. This chain connects TRBV6-2 or TRBV6-3 to TRBJ2-1; D uncertain. The germline V gene has CDR1 MNHEY and CDR2 SVGEGT. V lost 7 bases, J lost 5 bases, and 15 bases lay in between. CDR3 length: 14 amino acids. The CDR3 DNA sequence: TGTGCCAGCAAGGGAACCGCGCAACACAATGAGCAGTTCTTC. This encodes CASKGTAQHNEQFF.

The V gene is TRBV20-1, the J gene TRBJ2-1; 7 bases map to TRBD1. J lost 3 bases, V lost 0 bases, and 14 bases had no gene match. The germline V gene has CDR1 DFQATT and CDR2 SNEGSKA (reference sequence). The CDR3 sequence is 18 residues long. The CDR3 region has the DNA TGCAGTGCTAGAGACACTTCGACAGGGTGGGAAGGCTACAATGAGCAGTTCTTC. Amino acid sequence: CSARDTSTGWEGYNEQFF.

This clonotype was seen more than once but under ten times. This sequence joins TRBV10-3 and TRBJ2-5, with 14 bases aligning to TRBD2. Looked up from germline, CDR1 is ENHRY and CDR2 is SYGVKD. The J segment lost 5 bases and the V segment lost 6 bases, leaving 5 bases of the junction unmatched. The CDR3 totals 15 residues. The CDR3 loop reads CAISLTSGGDETQYF. The CDR3 DNA is TGTGCCATCAGCCTGACTAGCGGGGGGGACGAGACCCAGTACTTC.

This chain links TRBV12-3 or TRBV12-4 with TRBJ2-5, with D maybe TRBD2 (6 bases). The CDR3 spans 13 residues. The germline V and J ends were trimmed by 6 bases and 5 bases, with 13 bases remaining between them. In DNA form, the CDR3 reads TGTGCCAGCAGACTACTAGCTTCTGAGACCCAGTACTTC. It yields the protein CASRLLASETQYF.

The V call is TRBV6-5, the J call TRBJ1-1, with 7 bases that match TRBD1. The germline V gene has CDR1 MNHEY and CDR2 SVGAGI. The junction had 2 bases not matched to a gene; V was cut back by 0 bases and J by 1 base. The CDR3 has 15 residues. The CDR3 protein is CASSYSGQKNTEAFF. The CDR3 DNA reads as TGTGCCAGCAGTTACTCGGGACAGAAGAACACTGAAGCTTTCTTT.

This clonotype was detected a few times. This sequence joins TRBV4-1 and TRBJ1-2, with 7 bases fitting TRBD1. V lost 0 bases to trimming and J lost 6 bases; unmatched junction nucleotides: 10. This CDR3 spans 16 amino acids. Per germline, CDR1 MGHRA and CDR2 YSYEKL. The CDR3 DNA is TGCGCCAGCAGCCAAGATCCTGGAGGGGGCAGAGATGGCTACACCTTC. This codes for CASSQDPGGGRDGYTF.

This clonotype was counted only a few times. V and J are TRBV20-1 and TRBJ2-5, with TRBD2 matching 10 bases. Germline CDR1 reads DFQATT; CDR2 reads SNEGSKA (reference sequence). The CDR3 covers 12 residues. With 6 bases clipped from V and 7 bases from J, the junction kept 5 bases outside the gene matches. CDR3 loop: CSALAGVGTQYF. In DNA, the CDR3 is TGCAGTGCCCTAGCGGGGGTCGGGACCCAGTACTTC.

The chain carries TRBV20-1 and TRBJ1-1; D perhaps matches TRBD1 (6 bases). CDR3 length equals 16 residues. CDR1 and CDR2 from the germline V gene are DFQATT and SNEGSKA (reference sequence). The V and J ends lost 0 bases and 1 base respectively, with 15 bases between them. The CDR3 loop reads CSARDVVGTPNTEAFF. CDR3 nucleotides: TGCAGTGCTAGAGATGTGGTAGGGACACCGAACACTGAAGCTTTCTTT.

This clonotype has only a few counts. V usage is TRBV14 and J usage is TRBJ2-1; 9 positions agree with TRBD1. V lost 3 bases and J lost 5; bases outside the gene matches: 5. The germline V gene encodes CDR1 SGHDN and CDR2 FVKESK. This CDR3 is 15 amino acids long. CDR3 DNA sequence: TGTGCCAGCAGCCACCGGACAGGGGCCCACAATGAGCAGTTCTTC. It encodes CASSHRTGAHNEQFF.

The count of this clonotype is one. The chain combines TRBV29-1 with TRBJ2-7; 9 bases are shared with TRBD1. The V and J ends lost 5 bases and 6 bases, in that order; junction bases with no gene match: 8. This CDR3 is built from 13 residues. Germline CDR1 and CDR2: SQVTM and ANQGSEA. The CDR3 sequence: CSVRRGQGAEQYF. For the CDR3, the DNA is TGCAGCGTTCGTAGGGGACAGGGTGCCGAGCAGTACTTC.

This sequence joins TRBV20-1 and TRBJ1-2; D uncertain. This CDR3 comprises 15 residues. Trimming shortened V by 0 bases and J by 8 bases, and 19 bases separated the two germline ends. The germline CDR1 and CDR2 sequences are DFQATT and SNEGSKA (reference sequence). The CDR3 here is CSARDWGQDWYGYTF. DNA for the CDR3: TGCAGTGCTAGAGATTGGGGTCAGGACTGGTACGGCTACACCTTC.

V usage is TRBV6-2 or TRBV6-3 and J usage is TRBJ1-6; perhaps TRBD1 as D (6 bases). Germline V gene data show CDR1 as MNHEY and CDR2 as SVGEGT. The CDR3 sequence is 15 residues long. V gave up 0 bases and J gave up 9 bases, with 12 bases separating them. The CDR3 loop reads CASSYSGGRGSPLHF. DNA of the CDR3: TGTGCCAGCAGTTACTCTGGGGGGCGCGGTTCACCCCTCCACTTT.

The V gene is TRBV7-2, the J gene TRBJ2-1; 15 bases are shared with TRBD2. In germline, CDR1 is SGHTA, CDR2 FQGNSA. Germline trimming cut 4 bases from V and 7 bases from J; bases unmatched to any gene: 5. CDR3 length equals 16 residues. The DNA of the CDR3 is TGTGCCAGCAGCTCTCGGACTAGCGGGGGGGCAAATGAGCAGTTCTTC. It translates to CASSSRTSGGANEQFF.

CDR3 bases: TGCGCCAGCAGCCAAGATTTCAATCAGCCCCAGCATTTT. Translating it yields CASSQDFNQPQHF. The gene calls are TRBV4-3 and TRBJ1-5; D gene uncertain. Deletions cut 0 bases from V and 3 bases from J, with 3 bases between. The CDR3 is 13 residues long. Germline values: CDR1 LGHNA, CDR2 YSLEER.

CDR3 sequence (DNA): TGCAGCGTTGCGACATCGTTGTCGGTAGAGACCCAGTACTTC. It translates to CSVATSLSVETQYF. The chain combines TRBV29-1 with TRBJ2-5; D ambiguous. V was trimmed by 4 bases and J by 4 bases, leaving 16 bases between them. Germline CDR1 SQVTM, CDR2 ANQGSEA. The CDR3 covers 14 residues.

This clonotype was detected a few times. The V and J genes are TRBV7-6 and TRBJ2-3; D gene uncertain. V was shortened by 1 base and J by 2 bases, with 10 bases between the two germline ends. The CDR3 runs to 15 residues. Germline V gene data show CDR1 as SGHVS and CDR2 as FNYEAQ. CDR3 sequence reads: CASSLEGLPTDTQYF. The CDR3 DNA follows: TGTGCCAGCAGCTTAGAAGGGCTGCCCACAGATACGCAGTATTTT.

The genes are TRBV6-6 and TRBJ1-5; a weak D match, TRBD1 (6 bases). The germline gives CDR1 MNHNY, CDR2 SVGAGI (reference sequence). Trimming removed 6 bases at V and 5 bases at J, with 17 bases between. The CDR3 runs 15 residues. The CDR3 DNA sequence: TGTGCCAGCAGGGGGATTGGGGGGGCATATCAGCCCCAGCATTTT. Translated: CASRGIGGAYQPQHF.